This T cell receptor (beta chain) comes out of a study of T cell responses to AZD1222 COVID-19 vaccine. Whole-study results and caveats: Spike-specific TCRs gained breadth and depth after people received two AZD1222 doses.

Concerning this clone: The antigen is unknown.

Method: immunoSEQ multiplex PCR; TCRdb's copy keeps in-frame clones and lacks some. There are roughly 72,000 clones in the sample; around 89% occur only once, and 9% to 10% lies in the top ten. CDR1 is SGHVS and CDR2 is FNYEAQ in the germline V gene. The CDR3 consists of 15 residues. Trimming took 6 bases from V and 0 from J, leaving 15 bases between them. This sequence originates from an adult who received the MenACWY meningococcal vaccine as a control. The specimen comprised peripheral blood, sampled 28 days after the second dose of the MenACWY control vaccine. This chain joins TRBV7-6 and TRBJ2-7; D is perhaps TRBD2 (6 bases). The CDR3, as DNA: TGTGCCAGCAGTCAAGGACGGGAGAGCTCCTACGAGCAGTACTTC. Amino acid sequence: CASSQGRESSYEQYF. Full variable domain (missing parts from reference TRBV7-6 and TRBJ2-7): GAGVSQSPRYKVTKRGQDVALRCDPISGHVSLYWYRQALGQGPEFLTYFNYEAQQDKSGLPNDRFSAERPEGSISTLTIQRTEQRDSAMYRCASSQGRESSYEQYFGPGTRLTVT.